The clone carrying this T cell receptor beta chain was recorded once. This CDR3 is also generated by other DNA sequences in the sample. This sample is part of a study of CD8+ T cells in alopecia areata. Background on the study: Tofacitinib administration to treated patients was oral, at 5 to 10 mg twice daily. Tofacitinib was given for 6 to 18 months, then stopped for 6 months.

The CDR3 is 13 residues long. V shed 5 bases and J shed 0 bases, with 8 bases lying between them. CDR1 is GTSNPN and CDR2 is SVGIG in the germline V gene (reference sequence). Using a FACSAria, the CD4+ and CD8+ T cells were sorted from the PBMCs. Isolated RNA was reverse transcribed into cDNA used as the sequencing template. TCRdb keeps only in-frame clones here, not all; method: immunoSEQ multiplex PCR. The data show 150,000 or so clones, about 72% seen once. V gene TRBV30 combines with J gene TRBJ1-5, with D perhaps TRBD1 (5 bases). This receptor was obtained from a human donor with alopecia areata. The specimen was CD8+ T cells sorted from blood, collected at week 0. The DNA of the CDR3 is TGTGCCTGGGGACACGATAGCAATCAGCCCCAGCATTTT. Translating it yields CAWGHDSNQPQHF.